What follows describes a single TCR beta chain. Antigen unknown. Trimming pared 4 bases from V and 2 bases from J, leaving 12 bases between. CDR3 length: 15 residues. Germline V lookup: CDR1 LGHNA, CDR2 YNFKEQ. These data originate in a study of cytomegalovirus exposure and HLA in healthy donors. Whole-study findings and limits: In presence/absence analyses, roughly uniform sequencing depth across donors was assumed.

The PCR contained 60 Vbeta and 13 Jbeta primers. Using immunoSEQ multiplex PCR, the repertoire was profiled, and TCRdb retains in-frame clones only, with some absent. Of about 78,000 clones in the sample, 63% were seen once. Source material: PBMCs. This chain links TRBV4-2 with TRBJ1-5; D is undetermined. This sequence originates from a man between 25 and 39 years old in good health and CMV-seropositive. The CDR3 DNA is TGTGCCAGCAGCCCGGGAATCGATCGCAATCAGCCCCAGCATTTT. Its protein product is CASSPGIDRNQPQHF.